The 26 T cell receptor beta chains in this list originate from one sample, sequenced in a study of T cell clonotyping in hematopoietic cell transplantation. Here immunoSEQ multiplex PCR was the method, and the copy in TCRdb shows in-frame clones only, minus some. The sample carries approximately 17,000 clones, roughly 88% recorded once. Sequenced sample: peripheral blood mononuclear cells. Every receptor here comes from a man aged 45 to 65 in good health. Some clones in this sample may be carry-over from other donors' samples.

The chain joins TRBV6-5 to TRBJ2-7, with D perhaps TRBD1 (6 bases). In germline, CDR1 is MNHEY, CDR2 SVGAGI. The CDR3 consists of 15 residues. V dropped 6 bases and J dropped 2 bases, with 17 bases sitting between them. CDR3 in DNA: TGTGCCAGCAGCCGAACAGGGTTGGCGGCCTACGAGCAGTACTTC. It yields the protein CASSRTGLAAYEQYF.

The chain links TRBV30 to TRBJ1-6; D might be TRBD1 (6 bases). Germline assignment: CDR1 GTSNPN and CDR2 SVGIG (reference sequence). V lost 7 bases and J 12 bases, leaving 10 bases between the germline ends. This CDR3 contains 10 residues. CDR3 amino acids: CAYRDRPLHF. The DNA of the CDR3 is TGTGCCTACAGGGACCGACCCCTCCACTTT.

The chain employs TRBV19 and TRBJ1-2, with D perhaps TRBD1 (5 bases). Germline loops: CDR1 LNHDA, CDR2 SQIVND (reference sequence). Trimming cost V 7 bases and J 3 bases, with 15 bases left between them. The length of the CDR3 is 14 residues. The CDR3 here is CASIPRGRHYGYTF. The CDR3 bases are TGTGCCAGTATTCCGAGGGGCCGACACTATGGCTACACCTTC.

This clone was counted a few times. Here the CDR3 DNA reads TGTGCCAGTAGTAGATCGGGACAGCGAAGGGGAGAGCAGTACTTC. Translated, it gives CASSRSGQRRGEQYF. J is TRBJ2-7 and V is TRBV19, with 7 bases fitting TRBD1. This CDR3 region has 15 residues. CDR1 and CDR2 (germline): LNHDA, SQIVND (reference sequence). V dropped 4 bases and J dropped 7; count of bases not matched to a gene: 13. Full variable domain (outside the CDR3, taken from reference TRBV19 and TRBJ2-7): DGGITQSPKYLFRKEGQNVTLSCEQNLNHDAMYWYRQDPGQGLRLIYYSQIVNDFQKGDIAEGYSVSREKKESFPLTVTSAQKNPTAFYLCASSRSGQRRGEQYFGPGTRLTVT.

This rearrangement joins TRBV7-3 to TRBJ1-3; D perhaps matches TRBD1 (6 bases). CDR1 and CDR2 (germline): SGHTA, FQGTGA. The CDR3 contains 14 residues. Deletions cut 8 bases from V and 0 bases from J, with 11 bases between. The CDR3 DNA sequence: TGTGCCAGCGCCCAAGGGGGCTCTGGAAACACCATATATTTT. This translates into CASAQGGSGNTIYF.

The chain is built from TRBV2 and TRBJ2-7; 7 nucleotides line up with TRBD2. The CDR3 runs to 13 residues. After removal of 8 bases from V and 2 bases from J, the junction contained 6 bases not matched to a gene. The germline CDR1 and CDR2 sequences are SNHLY and FYNNEI. The CDR3 spells CASGWGGTYEQYF. In DNA form, the CDR3 reads TGTGCCAGCGGCTGGGGGGGAACCTACGAGCAGTACTTC.

J is TRBJ2-1 and V is TRBV4-1; unclear D gene. Germline values: CDR1 MGHRA, CDR2 YSYEKL. CDR3 length: 11 amino acids. Trimming shortened V by 2 bases and J by 8 bases, and 4 bases separated the two germline ends. The CDR3 DNA reads as TGCGCCAGCAGCCAATTGGATGAGCAGTTCTTC. It encodes CASSQLDEQFF.

The chain employs TRBV5-1 and TRBJ1-6, with D unclear. Germline CDR1 and CDR2: SGHRS and YFSETQ. Between the trimmed V and J ends, which lost 7 bases and 0 bases, there was a span of 8 bases. The CDR3 is made up of 14 amino acids. CDR3 DNA sequence: TGCGCCAGCCAAGTTAGCTCCTATAATTCACCCCTCCACTTT. Residues: CASQVSSYNSPLHF. The full variable domain, completed using reference TRBV5-1 and TRBJ1-6, is KAGVTQTPRYLIKTRGQQVTLSCSPISGHRSVSWYQQTPGQGLQFLFEYFSETQRNKGNFPGRFSGRQFSNSRSEMNVSTLELGDSALYLCASQVSSYNSPLHFGNGTRLTVT.

This chain joins TRBV5-4 and TRBJ2-1, with D unclear. Germline CDR1 and CDR2: SGHNT and YYREEE (reference sequence). CDR3 length: 15 amino acids. Trimming removed 0 bases from V and 0 bases from J, with 7 bases in between. DNA for the CDR3: TGTGCCAGCAGCTTGGACAGTAGCTCCTACAATGAGCAGTTCTTC. This sequence encodes CASSLDSSSYNEQFF.

This chain connects TRBV29-1 to TRBJ2-2; no clear D. Germline CDR1 is SQVTM and CDR2 is ANQGSEA. The CDR3 contains 12 residues. The ends were cut back, 1 base at V and 6 bases at J, with 6 bases in the middle. CDR3 amino acids: CSVEVGPGELFF. For the CDR3, the DNA is TGCAGCGTTGAAGTAGGGCCCGGGGAGCTGTTTTTT.

V gene TRBV2 combines with J gene TRBJ1-5, with a possible D match to TRBD1 (6 bases). Germline lookup yields CDR1 SNHLY and CDR2 FYNNEI. The CDR3 is 13 residues long. The V and J ends lost 5 bases and 4 bases respectively, with 9 bases between them. CDR3 DNA: TGTGCCAGCAGTCGACAGGAGAATCAGCCCCAGCATTTT. This gives the protein CASSRQENQPQHF. The full variable domain, its missing parts supplied by reference TRBV2 and TRBJ1-5, is EPEVTQTPSHQVTQMGQEVILRCVPISNHLYFYWYRQILGQKVEFLVSFYNNEISEKSEIFDDQFSVERPDGSNFTLKIRSTKLEDSAMYFCASSRQENQPQHFGDGTRLSIL.

The genes are TRBV9 and TRBJ1-3; no clear D. Germline V gene lookup returns CDR1 SGDLS and CDR2 YYNGEE. The CDR3 has 15 residues. Trimming took 0 bases from V and 0 from J, leaving 7 bases between them. DNA of the CDR3: TGTGCCAGCAGCGTAGGAGCCGACTCTGGAAACACCATATATTTT. Amino acid sequence: CASSVGADSGNTIYF.

The chain combines TRBV28 with TRBJ2-5; D is perhaps TRBD2 (6 bases). The CDR3 has 15 residues. Germline assignment: CDR1 MDHEN and CDR2 SYDVKM. V shed 5 bases and J shed 5 bases, with 18 bases lying between them. In nucleotides, the CDR3 is TGTGCCAGCAGTCCGGGACTGCTCGGGGAGGAGACCCAGTACTTC. Translation gives CASSPGLLGEETQYF. The full variable domain, completed using reference TRBV28 and TRBJ2-5, is DVKVTQSSRYLVKRTGEKVFLECVQDMDHENMFWYRQDPGLGLRLIYFSYDVKMKEKGDIPEGYSVSREKKERFSLILESASTNQTSMYLCASSPGLLGEETQYFGPGTRLLVL.

CDR3 in amino acids: CASRTGISYGYTF. As DNA, the CDR3 is TGTGCCAGCAGGACAGGAATTTCCTATGGCTACACCTTC. The rearrangement joins TRBV28 to TRBJ1-2; the D gene is possibly TRBD1 (6 bases). V gave up 6 bases and J gave up 4 bases, with 12 bases separating them. The CDR3 runs 13 residues. Germline-derived CDR1 and CDR2 are MDHEN and SYDVKM.

The chain uses TRBV7-9 and TRBJ2-2; D gene unclear. Trimming left V 5 bases short and J 6 bases short, with 16 bases between. Germline CDR1 is SEHNR and CDR2 is FQNEAQ (reference sequence). CDR3 length equals 15 residues. The CDR3 nucleotides read TGTGCCAGCAGCGACGGGCCTATGGTCTCCGGGGAGCTGTTTTTT. This encodes CASSDGPMVSGELFF.

The sample holds a few counts of this clone. The chain joins TRBV7-6 to TRBJ2-7; D possibly uses TRBD1 or TRBD2 (6 bases each). Germline CDR1 is SGHVS and CDR2 is FNYEAQ. CDR3 length: 12 residues. Trimming removed 5 bases from V and 8 bases from J, with 13 bases in between. CDR3 protein: CASSQGRGQQYF. CDR3 nucleotides: TGTGCCAGCAGCCAGGGGCGGGGTCAGCAGTACTTC. Combining the CDR3 with reference TRBV7-6 and TRBJ2-7 gives the whole variable domain GAGVSQSPRYKVTKRGQDVALRCDPISGHVSLYWYRQALGQGPEFLTYFNYEAQQDKSGLPNDRFSAERPEGSISTLTIQRTEQRDSAMYRCASSQGRGQQYFGPGTRLTVT.

The chain has TRBV7-2 and TRBJ1-1; TRBD1 is a possible D gene (5 bases). CDR3 length: 16 residues. Looked up from germline, CDR1 is SGHTA and CDR2 is FQGNSA. V shed 5 bases and J shed 0 bases, with 16 bases lying between them. The CDR3: CASSAEFRVVNTEAFF. In DNA, the CDR3 is TGTGCCAGCAGCGCCGAATTCAGGGTTGTGAACACTGAAGCTTTCTTT.

This chain links TRBV7-9 with TRBJ1-6; no definite D call. V was cut by 6 bases and J by 7 bases, with 16 bases left in between. CDR3 length: 15 residues. Looked up from germline, CDR1 is SEHNR and CDR2 is FQNEAQ (reference sequence). The CDR3 DNA reads as TGTGCCAGCAGTATGCGCTCCCTGGGGAATTCACCCCTCCACTTT. Translated, it gives CASSMRSLGNSPLHF.

V usage is TRBV6-1 and J usage is TRBJ2-3, with 12 positions matching TRBD2. The CDR3 runs to 15 residues. The trim removed 2 bases at V and 4 bases at J, leaving 1 base unmatched. Germline lookup yields CDR1 MNHNS and CDR2 SASEGT. CDR3 region: CASSELAGGPDTQYF. The CDR3 bases are TGTGCCAGCAGTGAACTAGCGGGGGGGCCAGATACGCAGTATTTT.

This clone was picked up a small number of times. The chain combines TRBV29-1 with TRBJ2-7; D is perhaps TRBD1 (6 bases). This CDR3 is built from 12 residues. The V gene's germline CDR1 is SQVTM and CDR2 ANQGSEA. V was trimmed by 4 bases and J by 2 bases, leaving 9 bases between them. CDR3 sequence reads: CSVVAGAYEQYF. The CDR3 nucleotides are TGCAGCGTTGTCGCAGGGGCCTACGAGCAGTACTTC.

Worth noting for this clone: At one boundary the junction diverges from the germline segment, which might be a read error. The rearrangement joins TRBV7-7 to TRBJ1-5, with a weak D call TRBD1 (5 bases). CDR1 SSHAT and CDR2 FNYEAQ come from the germline V gene (reference sequence). The CDR3 has 14 residues. CDR3 sequence reads: CASSLRGRNQPQHF. CDR3 bases: TGTGCTAGCAGCCTCCGGGGGAGGAATCAGCCCCAGCATTTT.

This chain uses TRBV30 with TRBJ2-4, with D hard to call. Deletions cut 4 bases from V and 2 bases from J, with 18 bases between. The length of the CDR3 is 16 residues. CDR1 GTSNPN and CDR2 SVGIG come from the germline V gene (reference sequence). This CDR3 reads CAWIYDNHLTKNIQYF. The CDR3 DNA reads as TGTGCCTGGATATATGACAACCACTTAACCAAAAACATTCAGTACTTC.

The CDR3 loop is CASSLGAAVYGYTF. As DNA, the CDR3 is TGTGCCAGCAGCCTGGGCGCGGCAGTTTATGGCTACACCTTC. V gene TRBV28 combines with J gene TRBJ1-2; D gene ambiguous. V lost 6 bases to trimming and J lost 5 bases, with 16 bases between them. This CDR3 is built from 14 residues. Germline values: CDR1 MDHEN, CDR2 SYDVKM.

This chain joins TRBV11-3 and TRBJ2-2, with 7 positions matching TRBD1. The V gene's germline CDR1 is SGHNT and CDR2 YENEEA. V gave up 5 bases and J gave up 5 bases; unmatched junction bases: 8. The CDR3 is made up of 15 amino acids. This CDR3 is CASSRQGWETGELFF. The CDR3, as DNA: TGTGCCAGCAGCCGACAGGGTTGGGAGACCGGGGAGCTGTTTTTT.

The chain uses TRBV5-1 and TRBJ2-3; no definite D call. The germline CDR1 and CDR2 sequences are SGHRS and YFSETQ. Trimming shortened V by 0 bases and J by 6 bases, and 2 bases separated the two germline ends. This CDR3 has 11 amino acids. The chain's CDR3 is CASSLGDTQYF. The CDR3 nucleotides read TGCGCCAGCAGCTTGGGGGATACGCAGTATTTT.

The chain joins TRBV6-1 to TRBJ2-7, with D unclear. CDR1 and CDR2 (germline): MNHNS, SASEGT. V was trimmed by 5 bases and J by 2 bases, leaving 10 bases between them. The CDR3 totals 13 residues. The CDR3 loop is CASSPPSPYEQYF. In DNA, the CDR3 is TGTGCCAGCAGTCCCCCCTCCCCCTACGAGCAGTACTTC.